The following is a TCR beta chain sequence with its context. What it recognizes is unknown. The CDR3 extends over 15 amino acids. The V and J ends lost 3 bases and 4 bases respectively, with 15 bases between them. Looked up from germline, CDR1 is LNHDA and CDR2 is SQIVND (reference sequence). This record comes from a study of cytomegalovirus exposure and HLA in healthy donors. The study ran its PCR with 60 Vbeta and 13 Jbeta primers. Sequencing was performed with immunoSEQ multiplex PCR; in TCRdb, only in-frame clones are kept and a portion is missing. Recorded for this sample: 95,000 to 150,000 clones. General study results and limits: In a later analysis, TCR beta V- and J-gene trimming was associated with a missense DCLRE1C variant. The study recorded more than 150 TCR beta chains that were cytomegalovirus-associated.

Specimen: PBMCs. The V gene is TRBV19, the J gene TRBJ1-2, with a tentative D call TRBD1 (5 bases). The sequence was collected from a man aged 18 to 35 in good health and CMV-seronegative. The CDR3 DNA follows: TGTGCCAGTAGTATTTTGGGGGGGGGAACCTATGGCTACACCTTC. This sequence encodes CASSILGGGTYGYTF.